This T cell receptor (beta chain) emerged from a study of T cells in Graves' hyperthyroidism and ophthalmopathy. As for the study in general: It was at initial diagnosis, before any treatment, that peripheral blood was collected.

In the ophthalmopathy cohort, Clinical Activity Score was at least 3, NOSPECS grade at least 4, and duration under 3 months. Lactation, pregnancy, other autoimmune disease or uncontrolled infection led to exclusion of patients. The germline V gene has CDR1 MNHEY and CDR2 SMNVEV (reference sequence). V shed 4 bases and J 1 base; nucleotides not matched to a gene: 3. This CDR3 comprises 14 residues. This clonotype was observed many times. The CDR3 regions of TCR beta were amplified from RNA transcripts. RT-PCR in the first round (using the HTBI primer set) targeted the TCR CDR3. From the multiplex PCR reads, TCRdb called clonotypes with MiXCR, one entry per CDR3 protein. Of approximately 690,000 distinct CDR3 sequences in the sample, more than 14% are singletons; the top ten hold around an eighth.

The TCR sequence derives from a woman in her forties or fifties with Graves' ophthalmopathy. The rearrangement links TRBV27 to TRBJ1-1; 7 nucleotides align to TRBD1. What was sequenced was blood. CDR3 nucleotides: TGTGCCAGCAGTTCACAGGGGAGGAACACTGAAGCTTTCTTT. This gives the protein CASSSQGRNTEAFF.